The 21 T cell receptor beta chains presented below share a single source sample, sequenced in a study of blood T cells in healthy people across ages (dated by TCRdb to between 2015 and 2016). Libraries were constructed by 5' RACE. Sequencer: Illumina HiSeq 2500. A second 7 to 11 cycle PCR used a sample-barcoded 5' primer and a J-beta primer mix. TCRdb redid the processing of the public reads, applying fastp at Q25 and MiXCR, and retained in-frame beta chains. Here each entry gathers all rows of one CDR3 protein and keeps the most common genes and DNA. This sample has hundreds of thousands of distinct CDR3 sequences in its table, and roughly 50% of those were observed once. Roughly two fifths of the sample is taken by the ten largest. The sample was blood. These receptors were taken from a man aged 80 or over in good health.

In this sample, this clonotype turned up once. The chain combines TRBV27 with TRBJ2-7; 9 bases are a match to TRBD1. The better agreement between TRBJ2-4 and the DNA end casts doubt on the J call. The CDR3 covers 16 residues. The germline CDR1 and CDR2 sequences are MNHEY and SMNVEV (reference sequence). The CDR3 reads CASSFRQGGAKNIQYF. The CDR3 DNA sequence: TGTGCCAGCAGTTTTAGACAGGGGGGCGCCAAAAACATTCAGTACTTC.

This clonotype was seen more than once but under ten times. This rearrangement joins TRBV4-2 to TRBJ2-3; D call uncertain. Trimming removed 0 bases at V and 3 bases at J, with 13 bases between. This CDR3 has 16 residues. Per the germline V gene, CDR1 is LGHNA and CDR2 is YNFKEQ. CDR3 bases: TGTGCCAGCAGCCAAGATAACTACGGATTAACAGATACGCAGTATTTT. Protein product: CASSQDNYGLTDTQYF.

This clonotype was seen only a few times. V is TRBV9 and J is TRBJ2-5, with 7 bases that match TRBD1. Germline V lookup: CDR1 SGDLS, CDR2 YYNGEE. V gave up 4 bases and J gave up 2 bases; unmatched junction bases: 8. This CDR3 comprises 15 residues. CDR3 in amino acids: CASSFGGQTQETQYF. The CDR3 region has the DNA TGTGCCAGCAGCTTTGGGGGACAGACTCAAGAGACCCAGTACTTC.

CDR3 residues: CATSRDWPGQTASYEQYF. CDR3 coding DNA: TGTGCCACCAGCAGAGACTGGCCGGGACAAACAGCATCCTACGAGCAGTACTTC. V usage is TRBV15 and J usage is TRBJ2-7; a possible D gene is TRBD1 (6 bases). With 0 bases removed from V and 1 base from J, the gap between germline ends came to 19 bases. Looked up from germline, CDR1 is LNHNV and CDR2 is YYDKDF (reference sequence). The CDR3 has 18 residues.

This clonotype appeared once. One base away lies a much larger clone, so this may be a sequencing read error. The V call is TRBV7-2, the J call TRBJ2-3; 11 bases are shared with TRBD2. CDR1 SGHTA and CDR2 FQGNSA come from the germline V gene. Trimming at V came to 7 bases and at J to 1 base, leaving 10 bases not matched to a gene. The CDR3 loop spans 17 amino acids. This CDR3 is CASNRTSGRGGTDTQYF. For the CDR3, the DNA is TGTGCCAGCAACCGGACTAGCGGGCGGGGGGGCACAGATACGCAGTATTTT.

The chain links TRBV29-1 to TRBJ1-2; 8 bases agree with TRBD1. Losses at the gene ends were 4 bases for V and 8 bases for J; bases not matched to a gene: 6. This CDR3 comprises 12 residues. Germline CDR1 reads SQVTM; CDR2 reads ANQGSEA. The CDR3 region is CSVVTGEVGYTF. In DNA, the CDR3 is TGCAGCGTTGTGACAGGGGAAGTCGGCTACACCTTC.

This clonotype was seen a handful of times. V and J are TRBV27 and TRBJ1-4; a possible D gene is TRBD1 (6 bases). Germline V gives CDR1 MNHEY, CDR2 SMNVEV (reference sequence). The CDR3 is 15 residues long. V shed 5 bases and J shed 7 bases, with 17 bases lying between them. DNA of the CDR3: TGTGCCAGCAGTCGATGGACAGTAGGTGGTGAAAAACTGTTTTTT. This codes for CASSRWTVGGEKLFF.

The V call is TRBV5-4, the J call TRBJ2-5; D unresolved. CDR3 length equals 15 residues. Germline V gene sequence: CDR1 SGHNT, CDR2 YYREEE (reference sequence). The germline V and J ends were trimmed by 4 bases and 2 bases, with 15 bases remaining between them. CDR3 sequence reads: CASSRAESLQETQYF. DNA of the CDR3: TGTGCCAGCAGCCGGGCAGAGTCCCTTCAAGAGACCCAGTACTTC.

The genes are TRBV7-3 and TRBJ2-3; D ambiguous. The CDR3 has 13 amino acids. Trimming removed 2 bases at V and 5 bases at J, with 8 bases between. The germline V gene has CDR1 SGHTA and CDR2 FQGTGA. CDR3 region: CASSLDVGDTQYF. In DNA, the CDR3 is TGTGCCAGCAGCTTAGATGTTGGAGATACGCAGTATTTT. Supplemented by reference TRBV7-3 and TRBJ2-3, the full variable domain reads GAGVSQTPSNKVTEKGKYVELRCDPISGHTALYWYRQSLGQGPEFLIYFQGTGAADDSGLPNDRFFAVRPEGSVSTLKIQRTERGDSAVYLCASSLDVGDTQYFGPGTRLTVL.

This clonotype came up many times. This rearrangement joins TRBV29-1 to TRBJ2-1; 8 bases match TRBD1. CDR1 is SQVTM and CDR2 is ANQGSEA in the germline V gene. The CDR3 spans 14 residues. V shed 6 bases, J shed 6 bases, and the junction held 10 bases outside the gene matches. The CDR3 protein is CSVTYRGTLNEQFF. CDR3 sequence (DNA): TGCAGCGTGACATACAGGGGGACCCTCAATGAGCAGTTCTTC.

DNA of the CDR3: TGTGCCAGCAGCTTAGGGCTAGCGGGAGGGCGGGGCACAGATACGCAGTATTTT. Translating it yields CASSLGLAGGRGTDTQYF. V and J are TRBV7-2 and TRBJ2-3; 12 nucleotides match TRBD2. Per the germline V gene, CDR1 is SGHTA and CDR2 is FQGNSA. The CDR3 loop spans 18 amino acids. V shed 1 base, J shed 1 base, and the junction held 6 bases outside the gene matches.

The V and J genes are TRBV9 and TRBJ2-1, with D tentatively TRBD2 (5 bases). The germline CDR1 and CDR2 sequences are SGDLS and YYNGEE. The CDR3 is 15 residues long. V was trimmed by 4 bases and J by 5 bases, leaving 16 bases between them. The CDR3 loop is CASSSRFSVDNEQFF. The DNA for the CDR3 is TGTGCCAGCAGCTCCCGGTTTAGCGTTGACAATGAGCAGTTCTTC.

V gene TRBV7-6 combines with J gene TRBJ2-1; no reliable D call. The germline CDR1 and CDR2 sequences are SGHVS and FNYEAQ. V gave up 5 bases and J gave up 0 bases, with 17 bases separating them. This CDR3 region has 17 residues. This CDR3 reads CASSPESPLSSYNEQFF. CDR3 DNA sequence: TGTGCCAGCAGCCCCGAGTCTCCCTTGAGCTCCTACAATGAGCAGTTCTTC.

This clonotype has a handful of counts. The chain has TRBV7-2 and TRBJ2-3; D possibly corresponds to TRBD2 (7 bases). CDR3 length: 15 residues. V was pared by 5 bases and J by 14 bases, with 26 bases between. CDR1 and CDR2 (germline): SGHTA, FQGNSA. CDR3: CASSGRGTQHRYAYF. Here the CDR3 DNA reads TGTGCCAGCAGCGGGCGGGGGACACAGCACAGATACGCGTATTTT.

The J gene is TRBJ2-7, the V gene TRBV20-1; D might be TRBD2 (5 bases). Germline values: CDR1 DFQATT, CDR2 SNEGSKA (reference sequence). V was clipped by 6 bases and J by 4 bases, with 19 bases between them. This CDR3 has 14 residues. CDR3: CSAKADIPSYEQYF. CDR3 sequence (DNA): TGCAGTGCCAAAGCGGATATCCCCTCATACGAGCAGTACTTC.

The gene calls are TRBV27 and TRBJ2-7; D is possibly TRBD2 (6 bases). V shed 8 bases and J shed 0 bases, with 17 bases lying between them. The CDR3 is 15 residues long. Germline V gene data show CDR1 as MNHEY and CDR2 as SMNVEV (reference sequence). CDR3 coding DNA: TGTGCCAGCCGGGATATCGGGGGTAGCTCCTACGAGCAGTACTTC. It encodes CASRDIGGSSYEQYF.

J is TRBJ2-5 and V is TRBV3-1; D may correspond to TRBD1 or TRBD2 (5 bases each). The germline V gene has CDR1 LGHDT and CDR2 YNNKEL (reference sequence). V gave up 4 bases and J gave up 3 bases, with 21 bases separating them. The CDR3 length is 17 residues. The CDR3 reads CASSPDMGPLGEETQYF. CDR3 sequence (DNA): TGTGCCAGCAGCCCCGACATGGGACCCCTGGGGGAAGAGACCCAGTACTTC.

This clonotype was seen once. The V gene is TRBV18, the J gene TRBJ2-1; 10 bases align to TRBD2. V lost 3 bases, J lost 4 bases, and 24 bases stayed unmatched. CDR3 size: 22 residues. Germline loops: CDR1 KGHSH, CDR2 LQKENI. CDR3 sequence reads: CASSPRRTTGPSGRVHYNEQFF. The DNA of the CDR3 is TGTGCCAGCTCACCCCGAAGAACGACAGGACCTAGCGGGAGAGTGCATTACAATGAGCAGTTCTTC.

V is TRBV20-1 and J is TRBJ2-4, with D perhaps assigned TRBD1 or TRBD2 (5 bases each). This CDR3 contains 14 residues. The germline V gene has CDR1 DFQATT and CDR2 SNEGSKA (reference sequence). The V and J ends lost 6 bases and 13 bases respectively, with 25 bases between them. The CDR3 nucleotides read TGCAGTGCCCTTAGTTTAGATGGGGGAAAAGAGCAGTACTTC. Its protein product is CSALSLDGGKEQYF.

The chain recombines TRBV29-1 with TRBJ1-2; D possibly corresponds to TRBD1 (5 bases). V was clipped by 7 bases and J by 10 bases, with 19 bases between them. Germline V CDR1 and CDR2: SQVTM, ANQGSEA. The CDR3 is 12 residues long. The DNA of the CDR3 is TGCAGCGCTCCGGTGCAGGGCGTATCCTACACCTTC. This translates into CSAPVQGVSYTF.

This chain links TRBV2 with TRBJ1-2, with no clear D. The CDR3 length is 9 residues. The germline V and J ends were trimmed by 7 bases and 6 bases, with 3 bases remaining between them. Germline values: CDR1 SNHLY, CDR2 FYNNEI. The chain's CDR3 is CASNDGYTF. The CDR3 DNA reads TGTGCCAGCAACGATGGCTACACCTTC.